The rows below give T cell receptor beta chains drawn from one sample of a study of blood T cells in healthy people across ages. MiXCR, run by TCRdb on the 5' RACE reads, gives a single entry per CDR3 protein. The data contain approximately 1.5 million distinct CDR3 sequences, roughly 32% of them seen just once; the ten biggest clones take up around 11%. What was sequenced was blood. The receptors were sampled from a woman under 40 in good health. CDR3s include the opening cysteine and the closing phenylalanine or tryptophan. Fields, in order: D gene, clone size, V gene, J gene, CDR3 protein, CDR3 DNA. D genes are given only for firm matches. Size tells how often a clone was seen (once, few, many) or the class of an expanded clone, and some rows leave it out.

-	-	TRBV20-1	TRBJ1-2	CSARPASGVGYTF	TGCAGTGCCCGTCCGGCGTCAGGGGTTGGCTACACCTTC
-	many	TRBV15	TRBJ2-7	CATMDGDSYEQYF	TGTGCCACCATGGACGGAGACTCCTACGAGCAGTACTTC
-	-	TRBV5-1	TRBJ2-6	CASSLGGTDSGANVLTF	TGCGCCAGCAGCTTGGGAGGAACGGACTCTGGGGCCAACGTCCTGACTTTC
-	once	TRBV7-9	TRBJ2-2	CASSFVGDPNTGELFF	TGTGCCAGCAGCTTCGTAGGGGATCCGAACACCGGGGAGCTGTTTTTT
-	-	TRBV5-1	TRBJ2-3	CASSPSGTEGADTQYF	TGCGCCAGCAGTCCAAGCGGGACAGAGGGTGCAGATACGCAGTATTTT
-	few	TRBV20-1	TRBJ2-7	CSATRQGNDEQYF	TGCAGTGCTACAAGGCAGGGTAACGACGAGCAGTACTTC
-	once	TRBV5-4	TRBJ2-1	CASTGDGDEQFF	TGTGCCAGCACGGGAGATGGTGATGAGCAGTTCTTC
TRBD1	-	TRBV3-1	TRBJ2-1	CTSSQVGTDYNEQFF	TGTACCAGCAGCCAAGTGGGGACAGATTACAATGAGCAGTTCTTC
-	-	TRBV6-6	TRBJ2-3	CASSYERGLRDTQYF	TGTGCCAGCAGTTACGAAAGGGGTTTGCGGGATACGCAGTATTTT
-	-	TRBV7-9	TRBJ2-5	CASSERRVSKEETQYF	TGTGCCAGCAGCGAGCGACGAGTCTCTAAAGAGGAGACCCAGTACTTC
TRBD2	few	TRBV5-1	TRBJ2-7	CASSYGLAGATSYEQYF	TGCGCCAGCAGCTACGGACTAGCGGGGGCTACGTCCTACGAGCAGTACTTC
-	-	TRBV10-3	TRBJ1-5	CAISEWSDHQPQHF	TGTGCCATCAGTGAGTGGTCAGACCATCAGCCCCAGCATTTT
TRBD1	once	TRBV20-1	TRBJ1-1	CSARGQAVVTEAFF	TGCAGTGCTAGGGGACAGGCTGTAGTGACTGAAGCTTTCTTT
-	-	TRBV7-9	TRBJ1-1	CASSFIRKQGVRGTEAFF	TGTGCCAGCAGCTTTATAAGGAAACAGGGAGTAAGAGGCACTGAAGCTTTCTTT
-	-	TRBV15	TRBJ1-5	CATSRARGGGSSNQPQHF	TGTGCCACCAGCAGAGCAAGAGGAGGGGGTTCGAGCAATCAGCCCCAGCATTTT
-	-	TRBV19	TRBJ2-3	CASSLRGTGNTDTQYF	TGTGCCAGTAGTCTTCGGGGTACGGGCAACACAGATACGCAGTATTTT
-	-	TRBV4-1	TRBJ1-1	CASSQTGPGRGNTEAFF	TGCGCCAGCAGCCAAACGGGCCCCGGCAGGGGGAACACTGAAGCTTTCTTT
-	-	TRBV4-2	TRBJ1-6	CASSQDDGGSPLHF	TGTGCCAGCAGCCAAGATGACGGGGGCTCACCCCTCCACTTT
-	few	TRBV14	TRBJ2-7	CASSQDAVGWAFYEQYF	TGTGCCAGCAGCCAAGATGCCGTTGGTTGGGCCTTTTACGAGCAGTACTTC
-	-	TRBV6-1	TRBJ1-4	CASSEVDRLNEKLFF	TGTGCCAGCAGTGAAGTGGACAGACTTAATGAAAAACTGTTTTTT
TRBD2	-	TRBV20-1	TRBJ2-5	CSALAGAQETQYF	TGCAGTGCTCTAGCGGGGGCCCAAGAGACCCAGTACTTC
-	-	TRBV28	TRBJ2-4	CASSFRTAALAKNIQYF	TGTGCCAGCAGTTTTAGGACGGCCGCCCTAGCCAAAAACATTCAGTACTTC